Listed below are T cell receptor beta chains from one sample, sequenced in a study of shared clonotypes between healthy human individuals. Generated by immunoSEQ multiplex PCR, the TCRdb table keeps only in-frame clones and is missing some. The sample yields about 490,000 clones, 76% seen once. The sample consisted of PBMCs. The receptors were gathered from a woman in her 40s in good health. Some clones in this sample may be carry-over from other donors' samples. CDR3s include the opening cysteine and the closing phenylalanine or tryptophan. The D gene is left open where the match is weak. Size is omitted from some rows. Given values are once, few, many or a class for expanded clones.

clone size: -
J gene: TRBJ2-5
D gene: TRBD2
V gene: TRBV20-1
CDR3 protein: CSASGRETQYF
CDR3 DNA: TGCAGTGCTAGCGGGAGGGAGACCCAGTACTTC

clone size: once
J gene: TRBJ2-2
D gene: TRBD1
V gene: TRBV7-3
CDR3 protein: CASSQRGPTGELFF
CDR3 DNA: TGTGCCAGCAGTCAAAGGGGGCCAACCGGGGAGCTGTTTTTT

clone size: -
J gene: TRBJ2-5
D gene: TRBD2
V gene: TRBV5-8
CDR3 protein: CASSPGGTFLQYF
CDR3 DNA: TGCGCCAGCAGCCCGGGGGGGACATTCCTCCAGTACTTC

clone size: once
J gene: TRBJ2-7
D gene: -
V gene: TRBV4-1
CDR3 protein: CASSQEGRVEQYF
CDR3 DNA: TGCGCCAGCAGCCAAGAAGGTAGGGTTGAGCAGTACTTC

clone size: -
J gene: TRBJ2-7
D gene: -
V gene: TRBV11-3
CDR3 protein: CASSLGGNQTDYEQYF
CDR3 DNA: TGTGCCAGCAGCTTAGGGGGAAACCAGACAGACTACGAGCAGTACTTC

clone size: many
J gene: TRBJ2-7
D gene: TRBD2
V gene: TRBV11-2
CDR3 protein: CASSLAGGANYEQYF
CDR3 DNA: TGTGCCAGCAGCTTGGCGGGAGGGGCGAACTACGAGCAGTACTTC

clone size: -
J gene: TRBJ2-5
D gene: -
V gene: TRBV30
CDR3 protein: CAWDRRQETQYF
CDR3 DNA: TGTGCCTGGGACAGGAGACAAGAGACCCAGTACTTC

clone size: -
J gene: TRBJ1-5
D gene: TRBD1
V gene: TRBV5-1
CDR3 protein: CASSYTTGPNQPQHF
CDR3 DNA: TGCGCCAGCAGCTATACGACAGGGCCCAATCAGCCCCAGCATTTT

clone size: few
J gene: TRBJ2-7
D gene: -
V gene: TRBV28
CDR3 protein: CASTPPAMTGYEQYF
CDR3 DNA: TGTGCCAGCACCCCCCCCGCAATGACAGGATACGAGCAGTACTTC

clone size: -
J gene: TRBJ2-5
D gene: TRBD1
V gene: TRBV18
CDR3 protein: CASSPQLGQGVETQYF
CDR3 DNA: TGTGCCAGCTCACCACAATTGGGACAGGGGGTCGAGACCCAGTACTTC

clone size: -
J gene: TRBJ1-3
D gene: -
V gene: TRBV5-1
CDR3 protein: CASSSGGQSSGNTIYF
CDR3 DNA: TGCGCCAGCAGCTCTGGGGGGCAGAGCTCTGGAAACACCATATATTTT

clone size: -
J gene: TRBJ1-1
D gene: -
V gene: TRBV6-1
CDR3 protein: CASSEYQVEGTEAFF
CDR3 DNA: TGTGCCAGCAGTGAATACCAGGTTGAGGGCACTGAAGCTTTCTTT

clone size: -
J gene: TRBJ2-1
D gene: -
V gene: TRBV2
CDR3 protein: CASRNERYNEQFF
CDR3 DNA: TGTGCCAGCAGAAACGAAAGGTACAATGAGCAGTTCTTC

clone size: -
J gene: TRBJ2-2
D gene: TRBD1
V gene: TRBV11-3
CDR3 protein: CASSWDRGYSNTGELFF
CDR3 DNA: TGTGCCAGCAGCTGGGACAGGGGATACTCGAACACCGGGGAGCTGTTTTTT

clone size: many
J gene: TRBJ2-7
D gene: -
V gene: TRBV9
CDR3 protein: CASSAASASYEQYF
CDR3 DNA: TGTGCCAGCAGCGCCGCTAGCGCCTCCTACGAGCAGTACTTC

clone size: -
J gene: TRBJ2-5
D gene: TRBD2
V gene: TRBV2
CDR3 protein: CASRKGLAEQETQYF
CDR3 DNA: TGTGCCAGCAGGAAGGGACTAGCGGAACAAGAGACCCAGTACTTC

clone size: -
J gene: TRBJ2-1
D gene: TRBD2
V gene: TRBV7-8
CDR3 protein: CASSQEGGSGNEQFF
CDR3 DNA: TGTGCCAGCAGCCAGGAGGGCGGGAGTGGCAATGAGCAGTTCTTC

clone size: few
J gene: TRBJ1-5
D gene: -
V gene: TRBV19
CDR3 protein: CASKGDQPQHF
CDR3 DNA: TGTGCCAGTAAGGGTGATCAGCCCCAGCATTTT

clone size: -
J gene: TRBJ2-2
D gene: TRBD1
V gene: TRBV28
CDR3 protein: CASSLKGTGVYTGELFF
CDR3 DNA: TGTGCCAGCAGTTTGAAAGGGACAGGGGTGTACACCGGGGAGCTGTTTTTT

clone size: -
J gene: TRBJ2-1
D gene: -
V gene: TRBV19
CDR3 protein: CASSAQTGGKQFF
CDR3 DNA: TGTGCCAGTAGTGCCCAGACTGGAGGAAAGCAGTTCTTC

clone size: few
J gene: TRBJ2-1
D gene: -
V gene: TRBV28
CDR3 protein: CETQGRRVNEQFF
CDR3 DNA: TGTGAAACCCAGGGGCGGAGGGTCAATGAGCAGTTCTTC

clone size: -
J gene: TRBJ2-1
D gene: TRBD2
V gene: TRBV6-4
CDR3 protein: CASSYIAGAADEQFF
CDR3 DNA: TGTGCCAGCAGCTATATAGCGGGAGCTGCGGATGAGCAGTTCTTC

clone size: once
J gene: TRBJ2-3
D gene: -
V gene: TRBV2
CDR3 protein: CASKVGEGDTQYF
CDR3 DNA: TGTGCCAGCAAAGTGGGAGAGGGAGATACGCAGTATTTT

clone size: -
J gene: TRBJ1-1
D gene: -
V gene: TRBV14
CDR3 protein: CASSQRELNTEAFF
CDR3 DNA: TGTGCCAGCAGCCAGAGGGAACTGAACACTGAAGCTTTCTTT

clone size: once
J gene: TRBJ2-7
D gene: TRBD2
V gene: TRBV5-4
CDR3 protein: CASSQRLAGADEQYF
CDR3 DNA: TGTGCCAGCAGCCAAAGACTAGCGGGAGCCGACGAGCAGTACTTC

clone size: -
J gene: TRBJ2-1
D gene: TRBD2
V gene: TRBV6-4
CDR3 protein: CASSDSRVAGRAEQFF
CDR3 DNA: TGTGCCAGCAGTGACTCGAGGGTAGCGGGAAGGGCGGAGCAGTTCTTC

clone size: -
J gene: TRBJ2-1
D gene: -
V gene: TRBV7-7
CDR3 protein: CASSPQLGSSYNEQFF
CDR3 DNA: TGTGCTAGCAGCCCCCAACTAGGGAGCTCCTACAATGAGCAGTTCTTC

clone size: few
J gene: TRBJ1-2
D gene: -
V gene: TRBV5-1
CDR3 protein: CASSLRLRGEGYTF
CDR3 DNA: TGCGCCAGCAGCTTGCGGTTACGGGGCGAAGGCTACACCTTC

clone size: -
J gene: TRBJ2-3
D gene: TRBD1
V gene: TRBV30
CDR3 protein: CAWSGTGGTQYF
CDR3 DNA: TGTGCCTGGAGTGGGACAGGGGGTACGCAGTATTTT

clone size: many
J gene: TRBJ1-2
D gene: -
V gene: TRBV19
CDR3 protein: CASSQGTPGGYTF
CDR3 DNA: TGTGCCAGTAGTCAGGGGACACCTGGTGGCTACACCTTC

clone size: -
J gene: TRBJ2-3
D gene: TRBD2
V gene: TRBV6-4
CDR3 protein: CASKAGDFRGDTQYF
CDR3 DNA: TGTGCCAGCAAGGCGGGAGATTTTCGTGGAGATACGCAGTATTTT

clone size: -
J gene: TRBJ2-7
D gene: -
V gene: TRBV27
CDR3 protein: CASSTIRDPPYYEQYF
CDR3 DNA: TGTGCCAGCAGCACTATTCGGGACCCGCCCTACTACGAGCAGTACTTC

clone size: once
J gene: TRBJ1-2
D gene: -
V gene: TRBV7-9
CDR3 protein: CASSLVGETYTF
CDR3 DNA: TGTGCCAGCAGCTTAGTGGGGGAAACCTACACCTTC

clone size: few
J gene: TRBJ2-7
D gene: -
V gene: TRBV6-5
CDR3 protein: CASGPRYEQYF
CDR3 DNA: TGTGCCAGCGGACCACGCTACGAGCAGTACTTC

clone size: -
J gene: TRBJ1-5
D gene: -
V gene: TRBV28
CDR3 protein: CASSLSATRQGQPQHF
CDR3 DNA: TGTGCCAGCAGTTTATCGGCCACCCGTCAGGGTCAGCCCCAGCATTTT

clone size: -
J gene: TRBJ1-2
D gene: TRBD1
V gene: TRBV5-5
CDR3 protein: CASSNLDRENYGYTF
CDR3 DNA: TGTGCCAGCAGCAATCTCGACAGGGAGAACTATGGCTACACCTTC

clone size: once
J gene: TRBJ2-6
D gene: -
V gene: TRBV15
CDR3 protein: CATSRDQSSGANVLTF
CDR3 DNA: TGTGCCACCAGCAGAGATCAAAGCTCTGGGGCCAACGTCCTGACTTTT

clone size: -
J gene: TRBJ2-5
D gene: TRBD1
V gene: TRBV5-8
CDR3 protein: CASSLGDRSQETQYF
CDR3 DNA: TGTGCCAGCAGCTTGGGGGACAGGAGCCAAGAGACCCAGTACTTC

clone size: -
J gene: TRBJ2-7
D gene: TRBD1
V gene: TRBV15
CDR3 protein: CATAPGQGAYEQYF
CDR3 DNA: TGTGCCACCGCCCCGGGACAGGGGGCTTACGAGCAGTACTTC

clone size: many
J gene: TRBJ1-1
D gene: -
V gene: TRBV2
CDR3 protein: CASHGVLGQGRGEAFF
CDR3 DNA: TGTGCCAGCCATGGGGTTCTTGGGCAGGGTCGAGGTGAAGCTTTCTTT

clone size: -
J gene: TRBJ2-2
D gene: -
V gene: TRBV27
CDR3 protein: CASREGTGELFF
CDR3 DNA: TGTGCCAGCAGGGAGGGAACCGGGGAGCTGTTTTTT

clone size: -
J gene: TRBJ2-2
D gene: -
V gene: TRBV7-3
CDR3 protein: CASSRSSLDTGELFF
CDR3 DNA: TGTGCCAGCAGCAGGTCGAGCTTGGACACCGGGGAGCTGTTTTTT

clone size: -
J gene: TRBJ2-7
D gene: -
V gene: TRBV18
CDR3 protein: CASSPTQGGQYF
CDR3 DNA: TGTGCCAGCTCCCCCACGCAAGGTGGGCAGTACTTC

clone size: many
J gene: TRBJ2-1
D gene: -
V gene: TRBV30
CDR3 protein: CAWSSDTRRGRVEQFF
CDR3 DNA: TGTGCCTGGAGTAGTGACACTAGGCGAGGAAGAGTTGAGCAGTTCTTC

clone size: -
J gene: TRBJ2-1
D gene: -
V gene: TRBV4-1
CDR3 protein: CASSQDVRVRPYNEQFF
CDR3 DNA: TGCGCCAGCAGCCAAGATGTGCGGGTGAGGCCTTACAATGAGCAGTTCTTC

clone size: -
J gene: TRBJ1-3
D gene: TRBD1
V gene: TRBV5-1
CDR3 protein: CASSLAGGQGRISGNTIYF
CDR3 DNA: TGCGCCAGCAGCTTGGCCGGGGGACAGGGGCGAATATCTGGAAACACCATATATTTT

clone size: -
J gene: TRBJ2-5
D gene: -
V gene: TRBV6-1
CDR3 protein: CASSGLLYQETQYF
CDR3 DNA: TGTGCCAGCAGTGGCTTATTGTACCAAGAGACCCAGTACTTC

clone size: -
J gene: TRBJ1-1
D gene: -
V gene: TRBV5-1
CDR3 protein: CASSLYPGPTEAFF
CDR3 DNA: TGCGCCAGCAGCTTGTATCCGGGGCCCACTGAAGCTTTCTTT

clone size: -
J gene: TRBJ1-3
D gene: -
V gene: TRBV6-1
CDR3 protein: CASSGAGNTIYF
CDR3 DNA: TGTGCCAGCAGTGGCGCCGGAAACACCATATATTTT